This TCR beta chain was sequenced for a study of Graves' ophthalmopathy and Graves' hyperthyroidism. Study information: Before any treatment, peripheral blood was taken at the initial diagnosis.

Transcripts of RNA were the source for amplifying TCR beta CDR3 regions. First-round RT-PCR relied on HTBI primers, and a second-round multiplex PCR came next. TCRdb independently ran MiXCR on the multiplex PCR reads; one entry per CDR3 protein. Found here are almost 400,000 distinct CDR3 sequences, around 16% of them singletons; the top ten hold more than 1.5%. In this sample, this clonotype turned up many times. Trimming took off 5 bases at V and 5 bases at J, with 19 bases between the two ends. CDR3 length equals 15 residues. Sequenced sample: peripheral blood. The TCR originated in a woman in her late teens or twenties with Graves' ophthalmopathy. The chain couples TRBV12-3 or TRBV12-4 to TRBJ2-7, with D perhaps matching TRBD1 (5 bases). CDR3 coding DNA: TGTGCCAGCAGTCCACAGGCAGGCCCCATGGACGAGCAGTACTTC. Amino acid sequence: CASSPQAGPMDEQYF.